The source of this T cell receptor beta chain is a study of OX40 agonist ivuxolimab in advanced cancers. The data were produced by immunoSEQ multiplex PCR, yet TCRdb's version contains in-frame clones alone and is incomplete. The sample includes some 33,000 clones, approximately 90% of them seen just once. Germline CDR1 is SGHTS and CDR2 is YDEGEE. Between the trimmed V and J ends, which lost 4 bases and 1 base, there was a span of 6 bases. CDR3 size: 13 residues. The source was CD4+ or CD8+ T cells sorted from blood, collected in a trial of the OX40 agonist ivuxolimab. This clonotype was sampled from an adult with an advanced solid tumor such as melanoma, head and neck, liver or kidney cancer. The chain couples TRBV5-8 to TRBJ1-5, with D uncertain. CDR3 DNA sequence: TGTGCCAGCAGCCCTTGGAGCAATCAGCCCCAGCATTTT. This codes for CASSPWSNQPQHF.